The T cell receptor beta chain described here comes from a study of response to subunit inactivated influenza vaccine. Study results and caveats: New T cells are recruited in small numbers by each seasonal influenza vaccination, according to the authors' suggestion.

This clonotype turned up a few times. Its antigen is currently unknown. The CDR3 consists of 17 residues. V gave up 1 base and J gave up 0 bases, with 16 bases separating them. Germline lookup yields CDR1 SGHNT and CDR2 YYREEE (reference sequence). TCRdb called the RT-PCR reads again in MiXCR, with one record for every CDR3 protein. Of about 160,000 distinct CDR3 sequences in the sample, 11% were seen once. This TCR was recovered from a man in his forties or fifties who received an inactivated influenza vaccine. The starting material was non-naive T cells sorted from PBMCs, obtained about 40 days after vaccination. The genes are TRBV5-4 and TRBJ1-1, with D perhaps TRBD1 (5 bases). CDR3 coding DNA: TGTGCCAGCAGCTTGTTCAAGGGGACGGGTATGAACACTGAAGCTTTCTTT. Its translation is CASSLFKGTGMNTEAFF.